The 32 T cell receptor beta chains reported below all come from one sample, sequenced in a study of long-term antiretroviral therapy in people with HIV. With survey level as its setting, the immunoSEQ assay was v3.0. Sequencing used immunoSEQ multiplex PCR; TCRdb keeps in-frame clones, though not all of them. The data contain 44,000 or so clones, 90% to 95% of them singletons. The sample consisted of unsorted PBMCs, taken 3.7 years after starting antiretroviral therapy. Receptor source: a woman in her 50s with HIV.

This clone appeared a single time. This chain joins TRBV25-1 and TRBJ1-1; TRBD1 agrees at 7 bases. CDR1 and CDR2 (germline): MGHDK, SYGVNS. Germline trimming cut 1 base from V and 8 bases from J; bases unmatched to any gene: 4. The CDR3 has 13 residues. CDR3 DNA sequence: TGTGCCAGCAGTGAATCAGGGGGGGCAGAAGCTTTCTTT. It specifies CASSESGGAEAFF. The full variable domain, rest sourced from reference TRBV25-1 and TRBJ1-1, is EADIYQTPRYLVIGTGKKITLECSQTMGHDKMYWYQQDPGMELHLIHYSYGVNSTEKGDLSSESTVSRIRTEHFPLTLESARPSHTSQYLCASSESGGAEAFFGQGTRLTVV.

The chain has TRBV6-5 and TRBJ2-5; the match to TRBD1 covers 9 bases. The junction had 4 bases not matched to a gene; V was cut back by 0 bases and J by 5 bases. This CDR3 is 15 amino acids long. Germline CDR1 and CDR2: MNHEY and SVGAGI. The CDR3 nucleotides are TGTGCCAGCAGTTACTCGGACAGGGGACGTGAGACCCAGTACTTC. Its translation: CASSYSDRGRETQYF.

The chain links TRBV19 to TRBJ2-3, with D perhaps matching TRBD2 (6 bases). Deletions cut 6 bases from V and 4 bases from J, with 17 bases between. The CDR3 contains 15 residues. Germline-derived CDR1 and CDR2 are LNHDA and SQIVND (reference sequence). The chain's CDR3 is CASSLTSFRADTQYF. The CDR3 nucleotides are TGTGCCAGTAGCTTGACTAGTTTTCGGGCAGATACGCAGTATTTT.

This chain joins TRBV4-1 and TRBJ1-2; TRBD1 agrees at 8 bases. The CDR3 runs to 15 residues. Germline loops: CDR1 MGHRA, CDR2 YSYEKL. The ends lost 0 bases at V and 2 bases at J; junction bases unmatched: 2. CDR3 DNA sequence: TGCGCCAGCAGCCAAGAGGACAGGGTGAACTATGGCTACACCTTC. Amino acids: CASSQEDRVNYGYTF.

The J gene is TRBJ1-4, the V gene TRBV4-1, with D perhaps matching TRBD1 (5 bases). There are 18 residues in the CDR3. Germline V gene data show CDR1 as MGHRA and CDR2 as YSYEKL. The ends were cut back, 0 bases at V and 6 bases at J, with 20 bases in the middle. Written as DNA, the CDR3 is TGCGCCAGCAGCCAAGAACGGGGCACCCTAGGCTTATATGAAAAACTGTTTTTT. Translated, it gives CASSQERGTLGLYEKLFF.

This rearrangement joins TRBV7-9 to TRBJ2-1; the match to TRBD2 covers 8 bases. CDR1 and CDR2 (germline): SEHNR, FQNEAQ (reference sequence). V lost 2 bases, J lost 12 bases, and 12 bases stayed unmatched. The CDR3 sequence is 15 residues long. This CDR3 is CASSLNSGEGNRQFF. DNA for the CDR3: TGTGCCAGCAGCTTAAATAGCGGGGAAGGCAACAGGCAGTTCTTC.

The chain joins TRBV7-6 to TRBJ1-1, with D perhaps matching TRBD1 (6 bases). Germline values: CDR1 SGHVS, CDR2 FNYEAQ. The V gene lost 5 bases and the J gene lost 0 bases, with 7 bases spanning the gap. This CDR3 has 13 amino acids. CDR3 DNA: TGTGCCAGCAGCGGGGGCATGAACACTGAAGCTTTCTTT. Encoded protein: CASSGGMNTEAFF.

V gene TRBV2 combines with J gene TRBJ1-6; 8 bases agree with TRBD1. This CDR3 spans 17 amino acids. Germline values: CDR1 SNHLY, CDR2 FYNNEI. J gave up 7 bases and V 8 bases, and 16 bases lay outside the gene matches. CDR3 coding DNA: TGTGCCAGCCTCCTCTCAAGCTTTGGGACAGGAAATTCACCCCTCCACTTT. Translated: CASLLSSFGTGNSPLHF.

The DNA for the CDR3 is TGTGCCAGCAGCTCAAGGGACAGCACAAAAGAGACCCAGTACTTC. Protein product: CASSSRDSTKETQYF. This sequence joins TRBV7-9 and TRBJ2-5; 7 nucleotides align to TRBD1. Germline loops: CDR1 SEHNR, CDR2 FQNEAQ (reference sequence). Trimming at V came to 4 bases and at J to 3 bases, leaving 8 bases not matched to a gene. The CDR3 sequence is 15 residues long.

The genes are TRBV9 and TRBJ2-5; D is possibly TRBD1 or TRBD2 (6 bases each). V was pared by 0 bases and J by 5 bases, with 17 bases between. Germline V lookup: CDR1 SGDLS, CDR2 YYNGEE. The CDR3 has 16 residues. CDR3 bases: TGTGCCAGCAGCGTAGAAACAGGGACTTTTTCTGAGACCCAGTACTTC. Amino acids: CASSVETGTFSETQYF. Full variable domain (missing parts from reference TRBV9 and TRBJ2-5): DSGVTQTPKHLITATGQRVTLRCSPRSGDLSVYWYQQSLDQGLQFLIQYYNGEERAKGNILERFSAQQFPDLHSELNLSSLELGDSALYFCASSVETGTFSETQYFGPGTRLLVL.

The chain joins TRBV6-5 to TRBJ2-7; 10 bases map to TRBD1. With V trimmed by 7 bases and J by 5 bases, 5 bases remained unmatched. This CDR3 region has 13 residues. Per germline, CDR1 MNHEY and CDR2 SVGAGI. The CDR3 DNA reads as TGTGCCAGCAAAGGGACAGGGGATGACGAGCAGTACTTC. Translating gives CASKGTGDDEQYF.

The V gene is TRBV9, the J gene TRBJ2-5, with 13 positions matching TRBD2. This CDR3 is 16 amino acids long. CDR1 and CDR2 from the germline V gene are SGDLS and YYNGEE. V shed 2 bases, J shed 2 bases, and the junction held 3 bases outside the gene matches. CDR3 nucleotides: TGTGCCAGCAGCGTGACTAGCGGGGGGATTCAAGAGACCCAGTACTTC. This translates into CASSVTSGGIQETQYF.

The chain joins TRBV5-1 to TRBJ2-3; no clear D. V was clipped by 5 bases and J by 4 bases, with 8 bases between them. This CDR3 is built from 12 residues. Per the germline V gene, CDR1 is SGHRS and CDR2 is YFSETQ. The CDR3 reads CASRLTSDTQYF. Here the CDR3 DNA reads TGCGCCAGCAGGCTCACCTCAGATACGCAGTATTTT.

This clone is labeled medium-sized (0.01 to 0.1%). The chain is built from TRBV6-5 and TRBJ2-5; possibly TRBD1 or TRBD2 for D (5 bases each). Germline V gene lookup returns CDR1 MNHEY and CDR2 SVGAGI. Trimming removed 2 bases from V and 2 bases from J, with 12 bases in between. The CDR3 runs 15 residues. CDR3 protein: CASSYGGWGQETQYF. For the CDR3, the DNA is TGTGCCAGCAGTTACGGGGGATGGGGTCAAGAGACCCAGTACTTC.

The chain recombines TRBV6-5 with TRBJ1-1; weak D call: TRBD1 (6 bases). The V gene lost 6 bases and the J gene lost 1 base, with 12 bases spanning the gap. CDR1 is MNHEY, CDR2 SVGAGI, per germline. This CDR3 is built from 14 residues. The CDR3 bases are TGTGCCAGCAGGCCCGGACAGTCGAACACTGAAGCTTTCTTT. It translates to CASRPGQSNTEAFF.

Here the CDR3 reads CASSFGTVNSPLHF. Here the CDR3 DNA reads TGCGCCAGCAGCTTTGGGACAGTTAATTCACCCCTCCACTTT. The chain links TRBV5-1 to TRBJ1-6, with 7 bases matching TRBD1. Germline V lookup: CDR1 SGHRS, CDR2 YFSETQ. V dropped 2 bases and J dropped 6; count of bases not matched to a gene: 2. The CDR3 has 14 amino acids.

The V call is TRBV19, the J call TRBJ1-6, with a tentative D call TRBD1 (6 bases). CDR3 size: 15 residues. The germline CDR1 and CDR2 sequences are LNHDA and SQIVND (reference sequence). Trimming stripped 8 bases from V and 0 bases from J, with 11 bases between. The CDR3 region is CASDSGVSYNSPLHF. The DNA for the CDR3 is TGTGCCAGTGATTCAGGGGTCTCCTATAATTCACCCCTCCACTTT.

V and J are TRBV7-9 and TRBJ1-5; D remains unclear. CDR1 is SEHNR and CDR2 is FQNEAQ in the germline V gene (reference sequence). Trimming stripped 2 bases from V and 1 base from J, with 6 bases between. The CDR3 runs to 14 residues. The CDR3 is CASSLMDSNQPQHF. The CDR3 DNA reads TGTGCCAGCAGCTTAATGGACAGCAATCAGCCCCAGCATTTT.

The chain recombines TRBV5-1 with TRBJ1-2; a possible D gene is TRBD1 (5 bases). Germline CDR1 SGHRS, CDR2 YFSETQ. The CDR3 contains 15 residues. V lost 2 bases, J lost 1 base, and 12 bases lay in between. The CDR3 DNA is TGCGCCAGCAGCTTCCGGGACGGAATTAACTATGGCTACACCTTC. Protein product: CASSFRDGINYGYTF.

DNA for the CDR3: TGTGCCAGCAGCTTGGGGACAGGCGCGGAGACCCAGTACTTC. It codes for CASSLGTGAETQYF. The chain combines TRBV9 with TRBJ2-5; 8 nucleotides align to TRBD1. J was trimmed by 5 bases and V by 4 bases; bases with no gene match: 7. From germline, CDR1 is SGDLS and CDR2 YYNGEE. There are 14 residues in the CDR3.

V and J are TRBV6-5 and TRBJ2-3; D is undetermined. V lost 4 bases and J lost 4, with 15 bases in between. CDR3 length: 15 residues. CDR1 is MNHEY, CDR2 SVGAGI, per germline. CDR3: CASSSVLGSADTQYF. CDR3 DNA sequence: TGTGCCAGCAGTTCCGTTCTGGGCTCCGCAGATACGCAGTATTTT.

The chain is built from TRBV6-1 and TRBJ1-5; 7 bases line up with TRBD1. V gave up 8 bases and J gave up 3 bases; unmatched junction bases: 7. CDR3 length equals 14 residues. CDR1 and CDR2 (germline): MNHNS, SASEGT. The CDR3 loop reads CASFDRATNQPQHF. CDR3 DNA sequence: TGTGCCAGCTTCGACAGGGCCACCAATCAGCCCCAGCATTTT.

The DNA of the CDR3 is TGTGCCAGCAGTCAGCAAGGGGCCTCTGGAAACACCATATATTTT. Translating it yields CASSQQGASGNTIYF. The V call is TRBV6-6, the J call TRBJ1-3, with D perhaps TRBD1 (5 bases). The CDR3 loop spans 15 amino acids. Germline V lookup: CDR1 MNHNY, CDR2 SVGAGI (reference sequence). V gave up 5 bases and J gave up 0 bases, with 11 bases separating them.

The CDR3 nucleotides read TGTGCCTGGAGTCAGCGGCAGGGAAATCAGCCCCAGCATTTT. This translates into CAWSQRQGNQPQHF. This chain uses TRBV30 with TRBJ1-5; maybe TRBD1 (5 bases). Trimming took 2 bases from V and 4 from J, leaving 12 bases between them. CDR3 length: 14 residues. Germline V gives CDR1 GTSNPN, CDR2 SVGIG (reference sequence).

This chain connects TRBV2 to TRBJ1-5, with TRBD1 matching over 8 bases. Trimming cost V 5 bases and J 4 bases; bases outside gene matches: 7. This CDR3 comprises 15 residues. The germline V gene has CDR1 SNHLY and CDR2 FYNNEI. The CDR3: CASSNRDRHNQPQHF. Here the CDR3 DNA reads TGTGCCAGCAGTAACCGGGACAGGCATAATCAGCCCCAGCATTTT. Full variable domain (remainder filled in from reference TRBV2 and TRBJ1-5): EPEVTQTPSHQVTQMGQEVILRCVPISNHLYFYWYRQILGQKVEFLVSFYNNEISEKSEIFDDQFSVERPDGSNFTLKIRSTKLEDSAMYFCASSNRDRHNQPQHFGDGTRLSIL.

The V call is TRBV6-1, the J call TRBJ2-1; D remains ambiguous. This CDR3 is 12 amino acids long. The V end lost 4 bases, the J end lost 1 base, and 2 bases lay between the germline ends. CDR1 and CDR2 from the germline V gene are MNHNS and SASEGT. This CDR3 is CASSASYNEQFF. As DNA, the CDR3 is TGTGCCAGCAGTGCTTCCTACAATGAGCAGTTCTTC.

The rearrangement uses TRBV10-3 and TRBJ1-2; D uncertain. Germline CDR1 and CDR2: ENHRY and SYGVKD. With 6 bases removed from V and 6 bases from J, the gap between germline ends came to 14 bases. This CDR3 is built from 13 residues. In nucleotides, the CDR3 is TGTGCCATCAGAGCAGATGGTTTGGATGGCTACACCTTC. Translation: CAIRADGLDGYTF.

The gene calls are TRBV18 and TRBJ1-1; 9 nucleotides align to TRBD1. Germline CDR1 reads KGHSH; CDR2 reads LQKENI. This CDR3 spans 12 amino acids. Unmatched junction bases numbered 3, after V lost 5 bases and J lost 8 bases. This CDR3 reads CASSSGQGEAFF. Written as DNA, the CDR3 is TGTGCCAGCTCATCGGGACAGGGAGAAGCTTTCTTT.

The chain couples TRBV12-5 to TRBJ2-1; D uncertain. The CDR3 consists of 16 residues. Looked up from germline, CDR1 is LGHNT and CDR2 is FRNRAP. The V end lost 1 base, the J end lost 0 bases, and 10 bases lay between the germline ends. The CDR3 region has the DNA TGTGCTAGTGGTTTGGGTCTGGCAGTCTCCTACAATGAGCAGTTCTTC. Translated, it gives CASGLGLAVSYNEQFF.

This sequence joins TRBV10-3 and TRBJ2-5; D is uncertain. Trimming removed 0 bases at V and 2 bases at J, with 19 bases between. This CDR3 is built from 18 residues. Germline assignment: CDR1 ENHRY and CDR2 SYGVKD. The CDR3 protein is CAISESQMSALGQETQYF. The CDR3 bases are TGTGCCATCAGTGAGTCTCAAATGTCGGCCCTGGGGCAAGAGACCCAGTACTTC.

The CDR3 region has the DNA TGTGCCAGCAGTTCTCAGCGGCAGCCCCCTAACTATGGCTACACCTTC. Translating it yields CASSSQRQPPNYGYTF. The V gene is TRBV6-5, the J gene TRBJ1-2, with D unresolved. V gave up 4 bases and J gave up 0 bases, with 15 bases separating them. The CDR3 spans 16 residues. Germline assignment: CDR1 MNHEY and CDR2 SVGAGI.

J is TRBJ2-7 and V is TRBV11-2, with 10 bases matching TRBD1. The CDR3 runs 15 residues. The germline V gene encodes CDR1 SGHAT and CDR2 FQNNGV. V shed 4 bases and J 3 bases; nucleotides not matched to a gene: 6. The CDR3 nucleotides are TGTGCCAGCAGCTCCTTGGGACAGGGGTACTACGAGCAGTACTTC. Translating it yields CASSSLGQGYYEQYF.